These T cell receptor beta chains were read from a single sample in a study of shared clonotypes between healthy human individuals. This table comes from immunoSEQ multiplex PCR, and its TCRdb copy is limited to in-frame clones, with some not included. The sample has approximately 640,000 clones; 60% to 80% are singletons. The sequencing sample was made of memory CD4+ T cells sorted from blood. These receptors all come from a woman aged 25-40 years in good health. CDR3s include the opening cysteine and the closing phenylalanine or tryptophan.

V gene	J gene	CDR3 protein
TRBV16	TRBJ2-7	CASSPPGGSWYEQYF
TRBV7-2	TRBJ1-1	CASSLANVNTEAFF
TRBV10-2	TRBJ2-2	CASSESSGVGELFF
TRBV18	TRBJ1-4	CARPRWGLFF
TRBV7-3	TRBJ2-6	CASSALQAGANVLTF
TRBV28	TRBJ1-5	CASSTPGRGGNQPQHF
TRBV10-3	TRBJ1-2	CAIGTGRDYTF
TRBV30	TRBJ1-1	CAWSVFTEAFF
TRBV25-1	TRBJ1-1	CASSTPVGTGDSRTEAFF
TRBV5-1	TRBJ2-2	CASRDELPGELFF
TRBV7-8	TRBJ1-5	CASSPNRGNQPQHF
TRBV18	TRBJ1-1	CASSSQTRTDMNTEAFF
TRBV18	TRBJ2-7	CASSPGRYYEQYF
TRBV10-3	TRBJ2-5	CAIRKGGRLAGDGETQYF
TRBV11-3	TRBJ2-2	CASSKTGDTGELFF
TRBV6-1	TRBJ2-3	CASSEAPPGAQDTQYF
TRBV7-2	TRBJ1-3	CASSLSDFSGNTIYF
TRBV7-6	TRBJ1-5	CASSYYSNQPQHF
TRBV7-9	TRBJ2-7	CASQLLGAGEQYF
TRBV25-1	TRBJ2-7	CASSEFIGKAYEQYF
TRBV7-8	TRBJ2-1	CASSLGLGSFNEQFF
TRBV27	TRBJ1-5	CASRVGGSNQPQHF
TRBV27	TRBJ1-1	CASSSTWNTEAFF
TRBV9	TRBJ1-2	CASSGYGRNYGYTF
TRBV7-7	TRBJ2-3	CASSQGLAGGDTQYF
TRBV5-4	TRBJ2-2	CASSLGRRRNTGELFF
TRBV5-1	TRBJ2-3	CASSLGQGGPDTQYF
TRBV25-1	TRBJ2-1	CASSEIVGQGASNEQFF
TRBV13	TRBJ1-3	CASSGSAGARGNTIYF
TRBV6-6	TRBJ2-2	CASIMDRRTTGELFF
TRBV10-3	TRBJ2-1	CAISEIYGNEQFF
TRBV5-1	TRBJ1-3	CASSVLGTGTGNTIYF
TRBV19	TRBJ2-1	CASSPWDGTTEGEQFF
TRBV5-6	TRBJ2-1	CASSLDGRLIYEQFF
TRBV2	TRBJ2-5	CASSAQGSQETQYF
TRBV27	TRBJ2-5	CASSFKVLAGVGTQYF
TRBV28	TRBJ2-2	CASSMLQGAGGELFF
TRBV7-2	TRBJ1-3	CASSSRQVDGNTIYF
TRBV29-1	TRBJ1-2	CSVGGTEGYTF
TRBV15	TRBJ2-7	CATSVGGSSYEQYF
TRBV15	TRBJ2-2	CATSRGVKAGVTGELFF
TRBV2	TRBJ2-7	CASTGTGNYEQYF
TRBV5-1	TRBJ2-3	CASGSTDTQYF
TRBV7-9	TRBJ2-3	CAGRLGDTDTQYF
TRBV2	TRBJ1-2	CASREGGIRSYGYTF
TRBV7-2	TRBJ2-1	CASSLVGYYNEQFF
TRBV6-6	TRBJ2-7	CASSVIAGNYEQYF
TRBV18	TRBJ2-7	CASSPLRTVQKPEQYF
TRBV2	TRBJ2-3	CASSEWGGTDTQYF